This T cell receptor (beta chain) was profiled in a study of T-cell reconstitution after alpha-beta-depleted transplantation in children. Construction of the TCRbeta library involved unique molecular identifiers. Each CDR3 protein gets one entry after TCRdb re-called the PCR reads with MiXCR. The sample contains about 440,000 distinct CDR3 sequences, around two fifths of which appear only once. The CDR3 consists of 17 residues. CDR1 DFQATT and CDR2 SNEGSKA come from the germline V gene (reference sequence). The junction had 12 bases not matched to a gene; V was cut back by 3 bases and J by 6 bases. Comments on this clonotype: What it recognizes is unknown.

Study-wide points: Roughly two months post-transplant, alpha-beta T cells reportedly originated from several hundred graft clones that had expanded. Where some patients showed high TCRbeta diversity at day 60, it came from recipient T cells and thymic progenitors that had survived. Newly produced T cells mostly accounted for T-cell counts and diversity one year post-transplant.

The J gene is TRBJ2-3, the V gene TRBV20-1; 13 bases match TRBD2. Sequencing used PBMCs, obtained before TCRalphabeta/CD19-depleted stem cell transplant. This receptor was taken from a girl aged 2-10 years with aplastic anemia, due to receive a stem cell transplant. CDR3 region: CSASGGPGLAGSDTQYF. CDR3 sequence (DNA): TGCAGTGCTAGTGGGGGTCCGGGACTAGCGGGGTCGGATACGCAGTATTTT.